These 27 T cell receptor beta chains came from one sample sequenced in a study of CD8 T cells in Susac syndrome. With random hexamers, about 0.45 to 1 ug RNA was reverse transcribed. Each CDR3 protein is one row after TCRdb ran MiXCR on the immunoSEQ multiplex PCR reads. The sample has more than 100,000 distinct CDR3 sequences; over 75% are singletons. The sequenced sample was CD8+ T cells from PBMCs. The receptor set was obtained from a human donor with multiple sclerosis.

CDR3 in amino acids: CASSPRLAIQTQYF. As DNA, the CDR3 is TGTGCCAGCAGCCCGCGACTAGCGATACAGACCCAGTACTTC. The chain joins TRBV28 to TRBJ2-5; 8 bases match TRBD2. Germline V gene data show CDR1 as MDHEN and CDR2 as SYDVKM. The CDR3 consists of 14 residues. V was pared by 6 bases and J by 6 bases, with 9 bases of the junction left unmatched.

The V call is TRBV27, the J call TRBJ1-4; D call uncertain. Trimming pared 5 bases from V and 8 bases from J, leaving 6 bases between. This CDR3 has 11 residues. Germline CDR1 is MNHEY and CDR2 is SMNVEV (reference sequence). The CDR3 bases are TGTGCCAGCAGTGAGGGAGAAAAACTGTTTTTT. It is translated as CASSEGEKLFF.

The CDR3 DNA sequence: TGTGCCTGGGGCTGGGAGAACGAGATGAACACTGAAGCTTTCTTT. As protein: CAWGWENEMNTEAFF. The rearrangement uses TRBV30 and TRBJ1-1; D is unclear. Trimming left V 5 bases short and J 0 bases short, with 16 bases between. Germline V gene sequence: CDR1 GTSNPN, CDR2 SVGIG (reference sequence). The CDR3 has 15 residues.

This clonotype was seen only once. The chain has TRBV12-3 or TRBV12-4 and TRBJ2-6; no reliable D call. Trimming removed 6 bases at V and 2 bases at J, with 5 bases between. The length of the CDR3 is 13 residues. The CDR3 nucleotides are TGTGCCAGCAGCCCAACTGGGGCCAACGTCCTGACTTTC. Encoded protein: CASSPTGANVLTF.

The gene calls are TRBV20-1 and TRBJ2-7; 7 bases agree with TRBD1. CDR3 length: 18 residues. Germline V gene lookup returns CDR1 DFQATT and CDR2 SNEGSKA (reference sequence). Trimming removed 4 bases from V and 0 bases from J; junction bases left unmatched: 18. CDR3 region: CSAKISGQLLSSSYEQYF. The CDR3 DNA reads as TGCAGTGCTAAGATTTCGGGACAGCTCCTCTCGAGCTCCTACGAGCAGTACTTC.

The J gene is TRBJ2-3, the V gene TRBV28, with a tentative D call TRBD2 (7 bases). Per the germline V gene, CDR1 is MDHEN and CDR2 is SYDVKM. The CDR3 is made up of 20 amino acids. V gave up 3 bases and J gave up 4 bases, with 29 bases separating them. This chain's CDR3 is CASSFPLFGAGGARSDTQYF. CDR3 sequence (DNA): TGTGCCAGCAGTTTCCCGCTGTTTGGGGCTGGGGGGGCCAGGTCAGATACGCAGTATTTT.

V usage is TRBV7-9 and J usage is TRBJ2-1; no clear D. The CDR3 loop spans 13 amino acids. Trimming removed 1 base at V and 9 bases at J, with 10 bases between. The germline V gene has CDR1 SEHNR and CDR2 FQNEAQ (reference sequence). The CDR3 reads CASSLELIGEQFF. The CDR3, as DNA: TGTGCCAGCAGCTTAGAGTTGATCGGTGAGCAGTTCTTC.

The V and J genes are TRBV5-1 and TRBJ2-7, with D possibly TRBD1 on 6 matching bases. From germline, CDR1 is SGHRS and CDR2 YFSETQ. Between the trimmed V and J ends, which lost 1 base and 7 bases, there was a span of 15 bases. CDR3 length equals 14 residues. CDR3 sequence: CASSLTGTTREQYF. Here the CDR3 DNA reads TGCGCCAGCAGCTTGACAGGGACGACCCGAGAGCAGTACTTC.

This chain connects TRBV4-2 to TRBJ2-1, with D possibly TRBD1 on 6 matching bases. CDR1 LGHNA and CDR2 YNFKEQ come from the germline V gene. Trimming took 0 bases from V and 5 from J, leaving 17 bases between them. The CDR3 loop spans 17 amino acids. DNA of the CDR3: TGTGCCAGCAGCCAAGATCATAGAGAGGGGGAGAACAATGAGCAGTTCTTC. Translation gives CASSQDHREGENNEQFF.

The CDR3 DNA reads as TGCGCCAGCAGCTTGGAAAAAAGGGCCTACAATGAGCAGTTCTTC. Encoded protein: CASSLEKRAYNEQFF. The V call is TRBV5-1, the J call TRBJ2-1; no definite D call. Germline V lookup: CDR1 SGHRS, CDR2 YFSETQ. This CDR3 comprises 15 residues. V lost 0 bases and J 2 bases, leaving 9 bases between the germline ends.

The genes are TRBV2 and TRBJ2-1, with 8 positions matching TRBD2. Germline V gene sequence: CDR1 SNHLY, CDR2 FYNNEI. CDR3 length equals 11 residues. V shed 6 bases and J 14 bases; nucleotides not matched to a gene: 6. CDR3 sequence: CASRGGTREFF. The CDR3 DNA is TGTGCCAGCAGGGGGGGGACTAGGGAGTTCTTC.

The chain uses TRBV9 and TRBJ1-2; D is undetermined. V lost 2 bases, J lost 0 bases, and 5 bases lay in between. Germline CDR1 and CDR2: SGDLS and YYNGEE. CDR3 length: 13 amino acids. The CDR3 protein is CASSVLANYGYTF. Here the CDR3 DNA reads TGTGCCAGCAGCGTGTTGGCTAACTATGGCTACACCTTC.

V usage is TRBV28 and J usage is TRBJ2-7; TRBD1 aligns across 12 bases. Germline assignment: CDR1 MDHEN and CDR2 SYDVKM. V was pared by 6 bases and J by 6 bases, with 9 bases of the junction left unmatched. This CDR3 has 15 amino acids. In nucleotides, the CDR3 is TGTGCCAGCAGGCCCGAGGGACAGGGGGCGGGCGAGCAGTACTTC. Its protein product is CASRPEGQGAGEQYF.

This sequence joins TRBV30 and TRBJ1-2; D gene uncertain. V dropped 0 bases and J dropped 8 bases, with 7 bases sitting between them. The germline V gene encodes CDR1 GTSNPN and CDR2 SVGIG (reference sequence). The CDR3 has 11 amino acids. For the CDR3, the DNA is TGTGCCTGGAGTGTAGCGCGGGGCTACACCTTC. The encoded protein is CAWSVARGYTF.

The rearrangement links TRBV12-3 or TRBV12-4 to TRBJ2-5; D not resolved. The CDR3 totals 14 residues. Trimming cost V 6 bases and J 2 bases, with 13 bases left between them. The CDR3 sequence: CASSLNSEQETQYF. The CDR3 nucleotides read TGTGCCAGCAGCCTCAACAGCGAACAAGAGACCCAGTACTTC.

This chain joins TRBV6-6 and TRBJ2-7, with a weak D call TRBD1 (5 bases). Germline V gives CDR1 MNHNY, CDR2 SVGAGI (reference sequence). Trimming removed 7 bases at V and 4 bases at J, with 8 bases between. The CDR3 contains 11 residues. The chain's CDR3 is CASMAGYEQYV. The CDR3 nucleotides are TGTGCCAGCATGGCAGGGTACGAGCAGTACGTC.

V usage is TRBV16 and J usage is TRBJ2-7; 7 nucleotides agree with TRBD2. The CDR3 contains 13 residues. J gave up 4 bases and V 5 bases, and 5 bases lay outside the gene matches. Germline-derived CDR1 and CDR2 are KGHSY and FQNENV. The CDR3 region has the DNA TGTGCCAGCAGCTGGGGAGGGGCATACGAGCAGTACTTC. It encodes CASSWGGAYEQYF.

The genes are TRBV11-1 and TRBJ1-1; 7 bases are a match to TRBD1. Per the germline V gene, CDR1 is SGHAT and CDR2 is FQDESV (reference sequence). V trimming: 8 bases; J trimming: 0 bases; junction bases outside the gene matches: 27. CDR3 size: 21 residues. The CDR3 region is CASGSYFLLTGRPGMNTEAFF. The CDR3 DNA sequence: TGTGCCAGCGGGTCTTATTTCCTATTGACAGGGCGCCCTGGAATGAACACTGAAGCTTTCTTT.

This chain joins TRBV3-1 and TRBJ1-5, with D unresolved. V was shortened by 2 bases and J by 0 bases, with 17 bases between the two germline ends. CDR1 and CDR2 from the germline V gene are LGHDT and YNNKEL (reference sequence). The CDR3 consists of 18 residues. This CDR3 reads CASSQSFTSVHSNQPQHF. CDR3 nucleotide sequence: TGTGCCAGCAGCCAATCCTTTACATCCGTGCATAGCAATCAGCCCCAGCATTTT.

In its sample, this clonotype was seen a few times. The chain links TRBV6-2 or TRBV6-3 to TRBJ2-2, with D possibly being TRBD2 (6 bases). In germline, CDR1 is MNHEY, CDR2 SVGEGT. Trimming removed 10 bases at V and 6 bases at J, with 24 bases between. The CDR3 is made up of 16 amino acids. CDR3 in DNA: TGTGCCACCGTAACAGGACGGGAGTTCTTCGCCGGGGAGCTGTTTTTT. This sequence encodes CATVTGREFFAGELFF.

The chain employs TRBV28 and TRBJ2-1; 9 positions match TRBD1. V lost 5 bases to trimming and J lost 0 bases; unmatched junction nucleotides: 14. The CDR3 totals 19 residues. Germline CDR1 MDHEN, CDR2 SYDVKM. CDR3 sequence reads: CASSPVRTGAPSSYNEQFF. As DNA, the CDR3 is TGTGCCAGCAGTCCCGTCCGGACAGGGGCACCTAGCTCCTACAATGAGCAGTTCTTC.

The chain has TRBV7-2 and TRBJ1-1; no clear D gene. Germline V lookup: CDR1 SGHTA, CDR2 FQGNSA. V dropped 2 bases and J dropped 4 bases, with 5 bases sitting between them. This CDR3 is built from 12 residues. The CDR3: CASSLRATEAFF. CDR3 DNA sequence: TGTGCCAGCAGCTTAAGAGCCACTGAAGCTTTCTTT.

V is TRBV5-8 and J is TRBJ2-2, with D unclear. Trimming removed 3 bases from V and 1 base from J, with 10 bases in between. The CDR3 is 15 residues long. Germline loops: CDR1 SGHTS, CDR2 YDEGEE. The CDR3 nucleotides read TGTGCCAGCAGCTCCGCGGAGCTGAACACCGGGGAGCTGTTTTTT. Its protein is CASSSAELNTGELFF. Using reference TRBV5-8 and TRBJ2-2 for the parts outside the CDR3, the full variable domain is EAGVTQSPTHLIKTRGQQATLRCSPISGHTSVYWYQQALGLGLQFLLWYDEGEERNRGNFPPRFSGRQFPNYSSELNVNALELEDSALYLCASSSAELNTGELFFGEGSRLTVL.

The chain links TRBV7-2 to TRBJ2-5; TRBD2 agrees at 7 bases. The germline V gene encodes CDR1 SGHTA and CDR2 FQGNSA. The ends lost 5 bases at V and 5 bases at J; junction bases unmatched: 11. The CDR3 spans 15 residues. CDR3 sequence: CASSLLASVSETQYF. The CDR3 nucleotides read TGTGCCAGCAGCCTACTAGCGAGCGTAAGCGAGACCCAGTACTTC.

This CDR3 reads CASSISGGASYNEQFF. Written as DNA, the CDR3 is TGTGCCAGCAGTATTAGCGGGGGGGCCTCCTACAATGAGCAGTTCTTC. V is TRBV2 and J is TRBJ2-1, with 11 bases aligning to TRBD2. The V segment lost 5 bases and the J segment 0 bases; nucleotides outside the gene matches: 3. The CDR3 length is 16 residues. The V gene's germline CDR1 is SNHLY and CDR2 FYNNEI.

The chain links TRBV5-8 to TRBJ1-1; D uncertain. Trimming stripped 1 base from V and 3 bases from J, with 13 bases between. This CDR3 comprises 15 residues. The germline gives CDR1 SGHTS, CDR2 YDEGEE. The CDR3 reads CASSLLGLPYTEAFF. As DNA, the CDR3 is TGTGCCAGCAGCTTGCTCGGGTTACCCTACACTGAAGCTTTCTTT.

This chain links TRBV20-1 with TRBJ2-3; no definite D call. The V end was cut by 0 bases, the J end by 6 bases, with 19 bases between. The CDR3 loop spans 16 amino acids. The germline gives CDR1 DFQATT, CDR2 SNEGSKA (reference sequence). CDR3 nucleotides: TGCAGTGCTAGAGATCGATTAGTGGGAAGAGTGGATACGCAGTATTTT. Protein product: CSARDRLVGRVDTQYF.